The 26 T cell receptor beta chains presented below share a single source sample, sequenced in a study of radiotherapy plus CTLA-4 blockade in lung cancer. Method: immunoSEQ multiplex PCR; TCRdb's copy keeps in-frame clones and lacks some. The sample has 65,000 to 100,000 clones, about four fifths seen once. The starting material was peripheral blood, obtained from a patient treated with radiotherapy plus ipilimumab. The receptors were sampled from a human donor with non-small cell lung cancer who had stable disease on radiotherapy plus ipilimumab.

This clone was detected only once. The chain combines TRBV5-6 with TRBJ1-6, with 7 bases lining up with TRBD1. In germline, CDR1 is SGHDT, CDR2 YYEEEE. The CDR3 consists of 14 residues. V trimming: 4 bases; J trimming: 10 bases; junction bases outside the gene matches: 8. The CDR3 spells CASSPGQSFSPLHF. The DNA for the CDR3 is TGTGCCAGCAGCCCGGGACAGTCTTTCTCACCCCTCCACTTT.

The chain has TRBV5-1 and TRBJ2-7, with TRBD1 matching over 8 bases. CDR1 and CDR2 from the germline V gene are SGHRS and YFSETQ. Trimming cost V 4 bases and J 6 bases; bases outside gene matches: 9. CDR3 size: 14 residues. CDR3 bases: TGCGCCAGCAGCCCCGGACAGGGACTCGTCGAGCAGTACTTC. As protein: CASSPGQGLVEQYF.

V gene TRBV27 combines with J gene TRBJ2-7; 11 bases fit TRBD2. The germline gives CDR1 MNHEY, CDR2 SMNVEV (reference sequence). With V trimmed by 2 bases and J by 4 bases, 13 bases remained unmatched. CDR3 length equals 18 residues. The CDR3 DNA reads as TGTGCCAGCAGTTTAGAGGGCCTCGGGACTAGCGGAAGATACGAGCAGTACTTC. Residues: CASSLEGLGTSGRYEQYF.

V is TRBV7-6 and J is TRBJ2-7; maybe TRBD2 (5 bases). Germline assignment: CDR1 SGHVS and CDR2 FNYEAQ. The CDR3 extends over 14 amino acids. Trimming stripped 3 bases from V and 2 bases from J, with 11 bases between. CDR3 DNA sequence: TGTGCCAGCAGCTTTGGACTGGGGACCTACGAGCAGTACTTC. It codes for CASSFGLGTYEQYF.

This chain joins TRBV6-6 and TRBJ1-2; D is ambiguous. The V gene lost 3 bases and the J gene lost 2 bases, with 7 bases spanning the gap. The germline CDR1 and CDR2 sequences are MNHNY and SVGAGI (reference sequence). This CDR3 spans 13 amino acids. The CDR3: CASSYSQNYGYTF. The CDR3 DNA is TGTGCCAGCAGTTATAGCCAGAACTATGGCTACACCTTC.

V is TRBV28 and J is TRBJ2-7; TRBD2 agrees at 12 bases. Germline V gives CDR1 MDHEN, CDR2 SYDVKM. V dropped 4 bases and J dropped 2; count of bases not matched to a gene: 6. CDR3 length equals 16 residues. The CDR3 DNA is TGTGCCAGCAGTTGGGGGACTAGCGGGTATACCTACGAGCAGTACTTC. Encoded protein: CASSWGTSGYTYEQYF.

The CDR3 region has the DNA TGTGCCAAAACGGGACAAGGGTTACATACGCAGTATTTT. This sequence encodes CAKTGQGLHTQYF. The chain recombines TRBV2 with TRBJ2-3, with a possible D match to TRBD1 (6 bases). The ends were cut back, 10 bases at V and 7 bases at J, with 18 bases in the middle. The CDR3 runs to 13 residues. Germline V gene data show CDR1 as SNHLY and CDR2 as FYNNEI.

This clone has only one observation. The gene calls are TRBV9 and TRBJ2-7, with unresolved D. Germline CDR1 reads SGDLS; CDR2 reads YYNGEE. The V end lost 0 bases, the J end lost 4 bases, and 14 bases lay between the germline ends. This CDR3 is built from 15 residues. CDR3 amino acids: CASSVAARLDYEQYF. Written as DNA, the CDR3 is TGTGCCAGCAGCGTAGCTGCACGACTTGATTACGAGCAGTACTTC.

The gene calls are TRBV10-3 and TRBJ2-1; a weak D match, TRBD1 (5 bases). V lost 6 bases, J lost 6 bases, and 6 bases lay in between. Germline V gene sequence: CDR1 ENHRY, CDR2 SYGVKD. The CDR3 is 11 amino acids. The CDR3 reads CAISRANEQFF. For the CDR3, the DNA is TGTGCCATCAGCAGGGCCAATGAGCAGTTCTTC.

The rearrangement uses TRBV5-4 and TRBJ1-2, with TRBD1 as a possible D gene (5 bases). The germline CDR1 and CDR2 sequences are SGHNT and YYREEE (reference sequence). The CDR3 covers 15 residues. Between the trimmed V and J ends, which lost 1 base and 2 bases, there was a span of 12 bases. DNA for the CDR3: TGTGCCAGCAGCTTGTTAGGGACCCGGAACTATGGCTACACCTTC. This sequence encodes CASSLLGTRNYGYTF.

This rearrangement joins TRBV5-1 to TRBJ2-5, with TRBD2 identical over 8 bases. Germline CDR1 reads SGHRS; CDR2 reads YFSETQ. This CDR3 has 16 amino acids. V trimming: 1 base; J trimming: 1 base; junction bases outside the gene matches: 6. This CDR3 reads CASSLLPGLGQETQYF. CDR3 coding DNA: TGCGCCAGCAGCTTGCTACCGGGACTAGGCCAAGAGACCCAGTACTTC. Full variable domain (outside the CDR3, taken from reference TRBV5-1 and TRBJ2-5): KAGVTQTPRYLIKTRGQQVTLSCSPISGHRSVSWYQQTPGQGLQFLFEYFSETQRNKGNFPGRFSGRQFSNSRSEMNVSTLELGDSALYLCASSLLPGLGQETQYFGPGTRLLVL.

This clone was found a few times. The rearrangement uses TRBV30 and TRBJ2-7; D not resolved. The CDR3 covers 15 residues. V dropped 0 bases and J dropped 3 bases, with 15 bases sitting between them. CDR1 GTSNPN and CDR2 SVGIG come from the germline V gene (reference sequence). This chain's CDR3 is CAWSVPEGWLYEQYF. The CDR3 DNA reads TGTGCCTGGAGTGTACCCGAAGGGTGGCTCTACGAGCAGTACTTC.

V is TRBV11-2 and J is TRBJ1-1; D call uncertain. The CDR3 covers 15 residues. In germline, CDR1 is SGHAT, CDR2 FQNNGV. V lost 5 bases to trimming and J lost 0 bases, with 13 bases between them. The CDR3 DNA follows: TGTGCCAGCAGCGTCTCACGGAGCGTGAACACTGAAGCTTTCTTT. It specifies CASSVSRSVNTEAFF.

The chain is built from TRBV19 and TRBJ1-4, with D uncertain. The CDR3 covers 16 residues. The V end lost 0 bases, the J end lost 0 bases, and 8 bases lay between the germline ends. Germline values: CDR1 LNHDA, CDR2 SQIVND (reference sequence). The CDR3 sequence is CASSIDSSATNEKLFF. CDR3 nucleotides: TGTGCCAGTAGTATAGACAGCTCTGCAACTAATGAAAAACTGTTTTTT.

V and J are TRBV30 and TRBJ2-3; D not certain. The CDR3 has 11 residues. Germline V lookup: CDR1 GTSNPN, CDR2 SVGIG (reference sequence). V dropped 1 base and J dropped 3 bases, with 2 bases sitting between them. The CDR3 loop is CAWSGTDTQYF. In nucleotides, the CDR3 is TGTGCCTGGAGTGGAACAGATACGCAGTATTTT.

The rearrangement uses TRBV11-2 and TRBJ1-2; TRBD1 aligns across 7 bases. The CDR3 loop spans 17 amino acids. Germline assignment: CDR1 SGHAT and CDR2 FQNNGV. After removal of 1 base from V and 4 bases from J, the junction contained 12 bases not matched to a gene. The CDR3 DNA follows: TGTGCCAGCAGCTTAGCCCCGGGACAGCCTAAACTCTATGGCTACACCTTC. Translating it yields CASSLAPGQPKLYGYTF.

The V call is TRBV5-1, the J call TRBJ2-2; 8 nucleotides agree with TRBD2. V dropped 5 bases and J dropped 0; count of bases not matched to a gene: 6. Germline V gene lookup returns CDR1 SGHRS and CDR2 YFSETQ. CDR3 length: 16 amino acids. This CDR3 reads CASSPTSGTNTGELFF. The CDR3 DNA reads as TGCGCCAGCAGTCCCACTAGCGGAACGAACACCGGGGAGCTGTTTTTT.

The V gene is TRBV7-7, the J gene TRBJ2-5, with D tentatively TRBD2 (5 bases). The CDR3 length is 15 residues. In germline, CDR1 is SSHAT, CDR2 FNYEAQ (reference sequence). V dropped 4 bases and J dropped 1 base, with 13 bases sitting between them. CDR3 residues: CASSSNGNRQETQYF. Written as DNA, the CDR3 is TGTGCCAGCAGCTCCAACGGGAACCGCCAAGAGACCCAGTACTTC.

The chain recombines TRBV7-2 with TRBJ2-7; 7 bases match TRBD1. This CDR3 spans 16 amino acids. Germline V CDR1 and CDR2: SGHTA, FQGNSA. Trimming took 5 bases from V and 6 from J; bases not matched to a gene: 16. The CDR3 region has the DNA TGTGCCAGCAGCCCTCGACGGACAGGCACGAAACCCGAGCAGTACTTC. Its translation: CASSPRRTGTKPEQYF.

The J gene is TRBJ1-6, the V gene TRBV28; 9 nucleotides match TRBD1. The germline V gene encodes CDR1 MDHEN and CDR2 SYDVKM. The CDR3 runs to 15 residues. V dropped 6 bases and J dropped 7; count of bases not matched to a gene: 7. The CDR3 nucleotides are TGTGCCAGCAGAACACAGGGGGCGCGAAATTCACCCCTCCACTTT. Its translation: CASRTQGARNSPLHF.

The rearrangement links TRBV28 to TRBJ2-1; 10 bases match TRBD2. The CDR3 consists of 14 residues. V shed 6 bases, J shed 3 bases, and the junction held 2 bases outside the gene matches. The germline V gene encodes CDR1 MDHEN and CDR2 SYDVKM. CDR3 loop: CASRGTSDYNEQFF. DNA of the CDR3: TGTGCCAGCAGGGGGACTAGCGACTACAATGAGCAGTTCTTC.

V usage is TRBV2 and J usage is TRBJ2-5; tentative D call: TRBD2 (6 bases). The CDR3 totals 14 residues. The ends were cut back, 2 bases at V and 1 base at J, with 8 bases in the middle. From germline, CDR1 is SNHLY and CDR2 FYNNEI. CDR3 nucleotide sequence: TGTGCCAGCAGTGAACGGCGGGGCCAAGAGACCCAGTACTTC. This translates into CASSERRGQETQYF. Filled out from reference TRBV2 and TRBJ2-5, the complete variable domain reads EPEVTQTPSHQVTQMGQEVILRCVPISNHLYFYWYRQILGQKVEFLVSFYNNEISEKSEIFDDQFSVERPDGSNFTLKIRSTKLEDSAMYFCASSERRGQETQYFGPGTRLLVL.

This clone turned up a few times. This chain connects TRBV5-6 to TRBJ2-5; TRBD2 matches at 14 bases. The CDR3 sequence is 15 residues long. Germline values: CDR1 SGHDT, CDR2 YYEEEE. The junction had 1 base not matched to a gene; V was cut back by 4 bases and J by 2 bases. The chain's CDR3 is CASSRTSGGQETQYF. The CDR3 DNA reads as TGTGCCAGCAGCAGGACTAGCGGGGGGCAAGAGACCCAGTACTTC.

The genes are TRBV7-3 and TRBJ1-3; no firm D call. Trimming stripped 5 bases from V and 0 bases from J, with 11 bases between. Per germline, CDR1 SGHTA and CDR2 FQGTGA. The CDR3 covers 15 residues. The DNA of the CDR3 is TGTGCCAGCAGCCCTTGGACTGTCTCTGGAAACACCATATATTTT. Residues: CASSPWTVSGNTIYF.

V is TRBV19 and J is TRBJ2-5, with TRBD1 matching over 7 bases. Per the germline V gene, CDR1 is LNHDA and CDR2 is SQIVND (reference sequence). The CDR3 runs 15 residues. Trimming removed 4 bases from V and 3 bases from J; junction bases left unmatched: 8. In DNA, the CDR3 is TGTGCCAGTAGTAGACAGGGTAAGGTGGAAGAGACCCAGTACTTC. Its translation is CASSRQGKVEETQYF.

The rearrangement links TRBV6-5 to TRBJ1-5; 7 nucleotides agree with TRBD1. The CDR3 length is 13 residues. The junction had 6 bases not matched to a gene; V was cut back by 6 bases and J by 7 bases. Germline loops: CDR1 MNHEY, CDR2 SVGAGI. The CDR3 sequence is CASSPTGAQPQHF. CDR3 DNA: TGTGCCAGCAGCCCCACAGGGGCCCAGCCCCAGCATTTT.